This TCR beta chain was recorded in a study of CXCR3-negative and CXCR3-positive naive CD8 T cells. The CDR3 is made up of 14 amino acids. From germline, CDR1 is SQVTM and CDR2 ANQGSEA. All TRB cDNA libraries came from 5' RACE performed with UMI labels. Following a re-call of the 5' RACE reads, TCRdb has one entry per CDR3 protein and lacks DNA. In total, the table holds about 86,000 distinct CDR3 sequences. As regards this clonotype: The antigen remains unidentified.

General study findings and limits: More hydrophobic TRB CDR3s occurred in CXCR3-positive than in CXCR3-negative naive cells. Both naive subsets showed comparably high diversity, and memory CD8+ cells showed much lower diversity.

The source material was naive CXCR3+ CD8+ T cells from blood. Noted subset: CD45RO-CCR7+CD27+CD95- naive CD8+ T cells expressing CXCR3 (TNR3+). This receptor was taken from a human donor in good health. Some clones in this sample may be carry-over from other donors' samples. This chain connects TRBV29-1 to TRBJ2-3. The CDR3 is CSVEDLLAGDTQYF.